The TCR beta chain described here comes from a study of T cells after yellow fever vaccination. Overall study findings and caveats: Primary-vaccination clones mostly resurfaced post-booster (less than 98% CD4, 75% to 90% CD8).

UMIs were added to TCR cDNA along with a universal primer site when it was made by 5'RACE template switching. TCRdb re-called the 5' RACE reads through MiXCR, storing one row per CDR3 protein. The sample yields some 97,000 distinct CDR3 sequences, approximately 6.3% seen once. Notes on this clonotype: Its target is unknown.

Germline V gene lookup returns CDR1 SGHKS and CDR2 YYEKEE (reference sequence). The CDR3 is 15 amino acids. The V segment lost 4 bases and the J segment 1 base; nucleotides outside the gene matches: 5. Here the sequenced sample was CD8+ T cells sorted from PBMCs, taken 10 days after the yellow fever booster vaccination. V usage is TRBV5-5 and J usage is TRBJ1-1; TRBD1 matches at 9 bases. The source of this sequence is a man between 18 and 35 years old who received the YFV17D yellow fever vaccine. Here the CDR3 DNA reads TGTGCCAGCAGCCTGGACAGGGGAAGGAACACTGAAGCTTTCTTT. It yields the protein CASSLDRGRNTEAFF.